A single sample is the source of the 25 T cell receptor beta chains below, sequenced in a study of shared clonotypes between healthy human individuals. TCRdb keeps only in-frame clones here, not all; method: immunoSEQ multiplex PCR. The sample includes about 530,000 clones, 96% of them seen just once. Sequencing was performed on naive CD4+ T cells sorted from blood. Subset indicated: CD45RA+ positively selected. The receptors were sampled from a woman in her thirties in good health.

CDR3 sequence reads: CASCRTSPTDTQYF. CDR3 DNA sequence: TGTGCCAGCTGTAGGACTAGTCCCACAGATACGCAGTATTTT. The chain joins TRBV6-6 to TRBJ2-3; TRBD2 agrees at 7 bases. CDR1 is MNHNY, CDR2 SVGAGI, per germline (reference sequence). V lost 8 bases, J lost 2 bases, and 7 bases stayed unmatched. The length of the CDR3 is 14 residues.

The chain combines TRBV19 with TRBJ2-1; 8 bases fit TRBD2. V was clipped by 3 bases and J by 5 bases; unmatched bases: 6. This CDR3 is built from 15 residues. CDR1 and CDR2 (germline): LNHDA, SQIVND (reference sequence). The CDR3 nucleotides are TGTGCCAGTAGTATCGGTAGCGGGAAACACAATGAGCAGTTCTTC. As protein: CASSIGSGKHNEQFF.

The rearrangement uses TRBV5-1 and TRBJ2-7; 10 bases line up with TRBD2. With 5 bases clipped from V and 5 bases from J, the junction kept 7 bases outside the gene matches. The CDR3 runs 14 residues. CDR1 and CDR2 from the germline V gene are SGHRS and YFSETQ. CDR3 sequence: CASRQREGHHEQYF. CDR3 in DNA: TGCGCCAGCAGACAGCGGGAGGGCCACCACGAGCAGTACTTC.

The V and J genes are TRBV4-2 and TRBJ1-5, with D possibly being TRBD1 (6 bases). This CDR3 region has 17 residues. Germline CDR1 and CDR2: LGHNA and YNFKEQ. Trimming took off 5 bases at V and 0 bases at J, with 17 bases between the two ends. CDR3 sequence: CASSGGDWRDSNQPQHF. For the CDR3, the DNA is TGTGCCAGCAGCGGGGGCGATTGGAGGGATAGCAATCAGCCCCAGCATTTT.

The chain couples TRBV5-1 to TRBJ1-1; D call uncertain. Germline V lookup: CDR1 SGHRS, CDR2 YFSETQ. The CDR3 consists of 15 residues. The V gene lost 4 bases and the J gene lost 1 base, with 14 bases spanning the gap. CDR3 bases: TGCGCCAGCAGCCCAGAGATACAAGAGAACACTGAAGCTTTCTTT. It codes for CASSPEIQENTEAFF. Complete variable domain (other parts from reference TRBV5-1 and TRBJ1-1): KAGVTQTPRYLIKTRGQQVTLSCSPISGHRSVSWYQQTPGQGLQFLFEYFSETQRNKGNFPGRFSGRQFSNSRSEMNVSTLELGDSALYLCASSPEIQENTEAFFGQGTRLTVV.

This rearrangement joins TRBV5-1 to TRBJ2-7, with 9 bases matching TRBD1. Germline lookup yields CDR1 SGHRS and CDR2 YFSETQ. V lost 4 bases to trimming and J lost 5 bases; unmatched junction nucleotides: 16. The CDR3 sequence is 17 residues long. CDR3 residues: CASSPTPDLGQGNEQYF. The CDR3 DNA follows: TGCGCCAGCAGCCCGACCCCCGATCTTGGACAGGGGAACGAGCAGTACTTC.

The chain is built from TRBV2 and TRBJ2-5; a possible D gene is TRBD2 (6 bases). The J call may be mistaken, given a closer DNA end match to TRBJ2-7. CDR1 is SNHLY and CDR2 is FYNNEI in the germline V gene. This CDR3 is 16 amino acids long. CDR3 residues: CASTFRSGLSSYEQYF. CDR3 bases: TGTGCCAGCACCTTCCGGAGCGGGCTTAGCTCCTACGAGCAGTACTTC.

The chain is built from TRBV5-1 and TRBJ1-4, with no clear D. Germline CDR1 and CDR2: SGHRS and YFSETQ. The CDR3 spans 13 residues. The V end lost 5 bases, the J end lost 12 bases, and 17 bases lay between the germline ends. Here the CDR3 reads CASRFGRGAELFF. DNA of the CDR3: TGCGCCAGCAGGTTCGGTCGGGGTGCTGAACTGTTTTTT.

The V gene is TRBV29-1, the J gene TRBJ2-6; D is unclear. This CDR3 is built from 14 residues. Germline V gene data show CDR1 as SQVTM and CDR2 as ANQGSEA. V was trimmed by 4 bases and J by 2 bases, leaving 9 bases between them. The CDR3: CSVVSQAGANVLTF. Here the CDR3 DNA reads TGCAGCGTTGTGTCCCAGGCTGGGGCCAACGTCCTGACTTTC. Filled out from reference TRBV29-1 and TRBJ2-6, the complete variable domain reads SAVISQKPSRDICQRGTSLTIQCQVDSQVTMMFWYRQQPGQSLTLIATANQGSEATYESGFVIDKFPISRPNLTFSTLTVSNMSPEDSSIYLCSVVSQAGANVLTFGAGSRLTVL.

The rearrangement uses TRBV4-1 and TRBJ2-1, with D uncertain. The V gene lost 0 bases and the J gene lost 3 bases, with 18 bases spanning the gap. The germline V gene has CDR1 MGHRA and CDR2 YSYEKL. CDR3 length equals 18 residues. CDR3 loop: CASSQDPYPGQIYNEQFF. CDR3 nucleotides: TGCGCCAGCAGCCAAGATCCCTACCCCGGCCAGATCTACAATGAGCAGTTCTTC.

This rearrangement joins TRBV5-6 to TRBJ2-5; D ambiguous. V lost 3 bases, J lost 2 bases, and 8 bases lay in between. CDR1 is SGHDT and CDR2 is YYEEEE in the germline V gene. The CDR3 runs to 13 residues. The CDR3 DNA reads TGTGCCAGCAGCTCCGCTGGGCAAGAGACCCAGTACTTC. Translated, it gives CASSSAGQETQYF.

The chain has TRBV4-2 and TRBJ2-2; TRBD2 matches at 9 bases. CDR3 size: 18 residues. Germline values: CDR1 LGHNA, CDR2 YNFKEQ. After removal of 4 bases from V and 1 base from J, the junction contained 10 bases not matched to a gene. For the CDR3, the DNA is TGTGCCAGCAGCCCCAGTGAGGGAGCGGGAGGGAACACCGGGGAGCTGTTTTTT. This codes for CASSPSEGAGGNTGELFF.

The chain carries TRBV7-9 and TRBJ2-5, with D possibly being TRBD1 or TRBD2 (5 bases each). The end of the DNA is better explained by TRBJ2-7, so the J call may be wrong. In germline, CDR1 is SEHNR, CDR2 FQNEAQ (reference sequence). The CDR3 has 16 residues. The CDR3 spells CASSPRGAALSYEQYF. For the CDR3, the DNA is TGTGCCAGCAGCCCTAGGGGAGCCGCCCTCTCCTACGAGCAGTACTTC.

In nucleotides, the CDR3 is TGTGCCAGTAGTAGTTACCGACAGTCCTACGAGCAGTACTTC. It encodes CASSSYRQSYEQYF. The chain recombines TRBV19 with TRBJ2-7; a weak D match, TRBD1 (5 bases). The CDR3 has 14 amino acids. CDR1 and CDR2 (germline): LNHDA, SQIVND (reference sequence). V was pared by 4 bases and J by 1 base, with 11 bases between.

This chain uses TRBV11-2 with TRBJ1-5, with D perhaps TRBD1 (5 bases). The length of the CDR3 is 19 residues. V lost 5 bases, J lost 2 bases, and 25 bases lay in between. The germline CDR1 and CDR2 sequences are SGHAT and FQNNGV. The CDR3 spells CASSPGIGSRGSGNQPQHF. Written as DNA, the CDR3 is TGTGCCAGCAGCCCCGGCATCGGCTCTAGGGGCAGTGGCAATCAGCCCCAGCATTTT.

CDR3 sequence: CASSLAGGPYEQYF. DNA for the CDR3: TGTGCCAGCAGCTTAGCGGGAGGGCCCTACGAGCAGTACTTC. J is TRBJ2-7 and V is TRBV7-3; 9 nucleotides agree with TRBD2. Germline-derived CDR1 and CDR2 are SGHTA and FQGTGA. With 2 bases clipped from V and 2 bases from J, the junction kept 1 base outside the gene matches. This CDR3 has 14 residues.

The chain has TRBV7-2 and TRBJ1-3, with a possible D match to TRBD1 (5 bases). V lost 5 bases and J lost 4, with 18 bases in between. This CDR3 comprises 16 residues. The V gene's germline CDR1 is SGHTA and CDR2 FQGNSA. The CDR3 sequence: CASSPEGTLRGNTIYF. CDR3 nucleotides: TGTGCCAGCAGCCCGGAGGGGACGCTGAGGGGAAACACCATATATTTT.

The chain is built from TRBV19 and TRBJ1-5; D gene ambiguous. The CDR3 has 16 amino acids. The germline V gene encodes CDR1 LNHDA and CDR2 SQIVND (reference sequence). V lost 3 bases to trimming and J lost 0 bases, with 12 bases between them. The CDR3 loop is CASSMDGRYSNQPQHF. As DNA, the CDR3 is TGTGCCAGTAGTATGGATGGACGGTATAGCAATCAGCCCCAGCATTTT.

In nucleotides, the CDR3 is TGTGCCAGTAGTATACAGGGTTTCGGGATGGCCCACGAGCAGTACTTC. Amino acids: CASSIQGFGMAHEQYF. This chain joins TRBV19 and TRBJ2-7; D could derive from TRBD1 or TRBD2 (5 bases each). The CDR3 loop spans 16 amino acids. Deletions cut 2 bases from V and 5 bases from J, with 19 bases between. Germline assignment: CDR1 LNHDA and CDR2 SQIVND (reference sequence).

On this clone: Other DNA sequences within the sample encode an identical CDR3. The chain links TRBV18 to TRBJ2-7; D not certain. V was trimmed by 5 bases and J by 4 bases, leaving 6 bases between them. CDR3 length: 11 residues. Germline-derived CDR1 and CDR2 are KGHSH and LQKENI. CDR3: CASSSSYEQYF. CDR3 nucleotides: TGTGCCAGCTCATCGTCTTACGAGCAGTACTTC. The whole variable domain, remainder taken from reference TRBV18 and TRBJ2-7, is NAGVMQNPRHLVRRRGQEARLRCSPMKGHSHVYWYRQLPEEGLKFMVYLQKENIIDESGMPKERFSAEFPKEGPSILRIQQVVRGDSAAYFCASSSSYEQYFGPGTRLTVT.

This chain links TRBV7-9 with TRBJ1-1; 7 nucleotides align to TRBD1. The CDR3 consists of 12 residues. V lost 5 bases, J lost 8 bases, and 5 bases stayed unmatched. CDR1 is SEHNR, CDR2 FQNEAQ, per germline (reference sequence). CDR3: CASSATGAEAFF. For the CDR3, the DNA is TGTGCCAGCAGCGCAACAGGGGCGGAAGCTTTCTTT.

This sequence joins TRBV5-1 and TRBJ2-5, with 14 bases aligning to TRBD2. V shed 4 bases, J shed 3 bases, and the junction held 11 bases outside the gene matches. CDR1 SGHRS and CDR2 YFSETQ come from the germline V gene. The CDR3 spans 18 residues. CDR3 sequence (DNA): TGCGCCAGCAGCAGGGTCTCCGGGACTAGCGGGAGAGAAGAGACCCAGTACTTC. Its translation: CASSRVSGTSGREETQYF.

This clone occurred once. The CDR3 region is CSVANPDSPNLNEQYF. CDR3 nucleotides: TGCAGCGTTGCTAACCCAGACAGCCCGAATTTAAACGAGCAGTACTTC. The rearrangement uses TRBV29-1 and TRBJ2-7; perhaps TRBD1 as D (5 bases). CDR1 and CDR2 from the germline V gene are SQVTM and ANQGSEA. The length of the CDR3 is 16 residues. V was cut by 4 bases and J by 5 bases, with 24 bases left in between.

The gene calls are TRBV6-1 and TRBJ1-5; D gene uncertain. The germline gives CDR1 MNHNS, CDR2 SASEGT. This CDR3 comprises 14 residues. V was shortened by 3 bases and J by 8 bases, with 14 bases between the two germline ends. In DNA form, the CDR3 reads TGTGCCAGCAGTGATTTAGCTACAGCTGAGCCCCAGCATTTT. Translation gives CASSDLATAEPQHF.

The sample holds a few counts of this clone. The chain employs TRBV7-9 and TRBJ2-7, with 13 bases lining up with TRBD2. This CDR3 comprises 14 residues. After removal of 4 bases from V and 4 bases from J, the junction contained 1 base not matched to a gene. Germline V lookup: CDR1 SEHNR, CDR2 FQNEAQ (reference sequence). CDR3 loop: CASSWTSGSYEQYF. CDR3 sequence (DNA): TGTGCCAGCAGCTGGACTAGCGGGAGTTACGAGCAGTACTTC.